Below, 9 T cell receptor beta chains from the same sample are listed, as sequenced in a study of blood T cell repertoires in COVID-19. Clones were read by immunoSEQ multiplex PCR, and TCRdb kept only the in-frame ones, dropping some. The sample contains around 230,000 clones, 75% to 90% of which appear only once. Sequenced sample: PBMCs or T cells enriched from blood (not recorded which). Source of these receptors: a man in his forties or fifties who had recovered from COVID-19.

The chain carries TRBV21-1 and TRBJ1-4. TRBV21-1 has pseudogene status. The CDR3 is made up of 15 amino acids. CDR3 region: CASSNVAAANEKLFF. Here the CDR3 DNA reads TGTGCCAGCAGCAACGTCGCTGCGGCTAATGAAAAACTGTTTTTT.

This rearrangement joins TRBV5-6 to TRBJ2-3, with D perhaps TRBD2 (7 bases). This CDR3 region has 15 residues. The germline gives CDR1 SGHDT, CDR2 YYEEEE. V was trimmed by 2 bases and J by 6 bases, leaving 16 bases between them. The CDR3 protein is CASSFKAGARDTQYF. The CDR3 nucleotides read TGTGCCAGCAGCTTTAAGGCGGGGGCGAGGGATACGCAGTATTTT.

The rearrangement uses TRBV6-5 and TRBJ1-5; 9 bases are shared with TRBD1. CDR1 is MNHEY and CDR2 is SVGAGI in the germline V gene. J gave up 5 bases and V 9 bases, and 8 bases lay outside the gene matches. The CDR3 sequence is 14 residues long. The CDR3 DNA sequence: TGTGCCAGTAACCCCGGACAGGGGTATCAGCCCCAGCATTTT. This codes for CASNPGQGYQPQHF.

The rearrangement links TRBV7-6 to TRBJ2-2; D may be TRBD2 (6 bases). This CDR3 is built from 17 residues. CDR1 is SGHVS, CDR2 FNYEAQ, per germline. Trimming removed 7 bases from V and 6 bases from J, with 24 bases in between. The CDR3 sequence: CASKEGSSAGRSGELFF. The CDR3 DNA is TGTGCCAGCAAAGAGGGAAGTTCGGCGGGGAGATCCGGGGAGCTGTTTTTT.

The CDR3 bases are TGTGCCAGTACCCCGGGACTAGCGCCCGGATTGGGTACGCAGTATTTT. As protein: CASTPGLAPGLGTQYF. The chain is built from TRBV19 and TRBJ2-3, with 10 nucleotides matching TRBD2. CDR1 and CDR2 (germline): LNHDA, SQIVND (reference sequence). The CDR3 has 16 residues. J was trimmed by 8 bases and V by 7 bases; bases with no gene match: 15.

This sequence joins TRBV7-6 and TRBJ1-4; 9 positions agree with TRBD1. The germline gives CDR1 SGHVS, CDR2 FNYEAQ. This CDR3 spans 20 amino acids. V dropped 2 bases and J dropped 8; count of bases not matched to a gene: 21. The CDR3 nucleotides read TGTGCCAGCAGCTTATCCCAGAGGACAGGGGTTCCTCTAGGGGAGGAAAAACTGTTTTTT. Protein: CASSLSQRTGVPLGEEKLFF.

The chain joins TRBV5-1 to TRBJ2-1; 10 bases are shared with TRBD2. The CDR3 consists of 21 residues. V was clipped by 3 bases and J by 2 bases; unmatched bases: 20. The germline V gene encodes CDR1 SGHRS and CDR2 YFSETQ. This CDR3 is CASSSRNHILAGSPAYNEQFF. The CDR3 DNA reads TGCGCCAGCAGCTCAAGAAACCATATACTAGCGGGATCTCCCGCCTACAATGAGCAGTTCTTC.

The chain carries TRBV5-6 and TRBJ1-2, with D unresolved. CDR1 SGHDT and CDR2 YYEEEE come from the germline V gene. Trimming left V 7 bases short and J 0 bases short, with 16 bases between. This CDR3 comprises 15 residues. The CDR3 spells CASRPGGVANYGYTF. CDR3 sequence (DNA): TGTGCCAGCCGCCCCGGCGGGGTAGCTAACTATGGCTACACCTTC.

The V and J genes are TRBV7-9 and TRBJ2-3; 10 bases are shared with TRBD2. Germline CDR1 and CDR2: SEHNR and FQNEAQ (reference sequence). The length of the CDR3 is 17 residues. V trimming: 4 bases; J trimming: 2 bases; junction bases outside the gene matches: 9. CDR3 bases: TGTGCCAGCAGCTACGGACTAGCGGTAGATCTCACAGATACGCAGTATTTT. This sequence encodes CASSYGLAVDLTDTQYF.